The clone carrying this TCR beta chain was observed a few times. Antigen unknown. The record originates from a study of beta chain features in type 1 diabetes. The CDR3 runs to 13 residues. With 0 bases removed from V and 9 bases from J, the gap between germline ends came to 15 bases. The germline V gene has CDR1 GTSNPN and CDR2 SVGIG (reference sequence). Study-level findings and limits: Type 1 diabetes patients had moderately but significantly shorter TCRB CDR3s in all four CD4+ subsets.

Reverse transcribing all isolated RNA meant expressed TCRB transcripts were sequenced. The table came from immunoSEQ multiplex PCR; TCRdb's copy has only in-frame clones and leaves some out. The table lists 280,000 or so clones, 14% to 15% of them singletons. Sequenced sample: naive CD4+ T cells from blood. This chain uses TRBV30 with TRBJ2-7; D is possibly TRBD2 (6 bases). The clonotype comes from a man aged 18 to 30 with type 1 diabetes. CDR3 in amino acids: CAWSVQASERQYF. The CDR3 DNA sequence: TGTGCCTGGAGTGTACAGGCTAGCGAAAGGCAGTACTTC.